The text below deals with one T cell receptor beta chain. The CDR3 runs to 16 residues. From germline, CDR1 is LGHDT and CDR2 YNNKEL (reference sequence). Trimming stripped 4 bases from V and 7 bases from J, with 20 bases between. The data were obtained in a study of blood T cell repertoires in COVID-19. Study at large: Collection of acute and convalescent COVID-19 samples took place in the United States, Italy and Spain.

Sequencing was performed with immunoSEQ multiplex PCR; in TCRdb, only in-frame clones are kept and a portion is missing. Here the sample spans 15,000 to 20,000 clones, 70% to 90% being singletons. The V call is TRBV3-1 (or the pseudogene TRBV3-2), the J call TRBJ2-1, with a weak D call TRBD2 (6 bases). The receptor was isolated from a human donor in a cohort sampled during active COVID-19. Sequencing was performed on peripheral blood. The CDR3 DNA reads TGTGCCAGCAGCCCTCGAGGCGGGGCGCCACCTAATGAGCAGTTCTTC. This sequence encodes CASSPRGGAPPNEQFF.